This entry concerns a single TCR beta chain. What it binds is not known. This sample was included in a study of cytomegalovirus exposure and HLA in healthy donors. Study results and caveats: HLA-A and HLA-B allele assignments for most subjects were reportedly predicted accurately using TCR beta sequences.

With 60 Vbeta and 13 Jbeta primers, the PCR was carried out. This table comes from immunoSEQ multiplex PCR, and its TCRdb copy is limited to in-frame clones, with some not included. Recorded for this sample: just under 65,000 clones. The CDR3 has 13 amino acids. V trimming: 5 bases; J trimming: 5 bases; junction bases outside the gene matches: 2. Germline V CDR1 and CDR2: SEHNR, FQNEAQ (reference sequence). This TCR was recovered from a boy aged 5-17 years in good health and CMV-seronegative. This rearrangement joins TRBV7-9 to TRBJ1-5; 8 bases line up with TRBD1. The sample was PBMCs. The CDR3 sequence is CASSPQGDQPQHF. CDR3 bases: TGTGCCAGCAGCCCACAGGGGGATCAGCCCCAGCATTTT.